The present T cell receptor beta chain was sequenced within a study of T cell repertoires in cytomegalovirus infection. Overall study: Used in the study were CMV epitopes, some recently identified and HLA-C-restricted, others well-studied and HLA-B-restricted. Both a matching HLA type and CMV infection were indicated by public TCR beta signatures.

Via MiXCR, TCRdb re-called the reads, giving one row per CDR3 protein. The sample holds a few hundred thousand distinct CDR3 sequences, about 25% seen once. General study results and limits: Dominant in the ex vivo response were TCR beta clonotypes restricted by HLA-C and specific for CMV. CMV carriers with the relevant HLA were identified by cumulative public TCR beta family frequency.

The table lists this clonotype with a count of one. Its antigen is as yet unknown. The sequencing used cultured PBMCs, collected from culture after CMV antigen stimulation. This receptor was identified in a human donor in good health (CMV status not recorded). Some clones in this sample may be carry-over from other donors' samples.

The DNA of the CDR3 is TGTGCCAGTAGTGTCCCTCCTGAAGCTTTCTTT. The encoded protein is CASSVPPEAFF. The V call is TRBV19, the J call TRBJ1-1, with no clear D. CDR1 and CDR2 (germline): LNHDA, SQIVND (reference sequence). Trimming left V 5 bases short and J 6 bases short, with 7 bases between. The CDR3 spans 11 residues.